This T cell receptor (beta chain) was sequenced in a study of human T cells and chemical hapten exposure. As for the study in general: Sensitizing treatment utilized 2% DPC over a roughly 2 cm by roughly 2 cm portion of upper inner arm skin.

Study-wide points: All donors were alopecia patients, so their immunity may differ from that of healthy people.

TCRdb re-derived calls from the RACE reads in MiXCR, one entry per CDR3 protein. The sample holds 99,000 or so distinct CDR3 sequences, more than 10% seen once. Time point specified: pre-sensitization, week 0. Noted treatment: therapeutic diphenylcyclopropenone sensitization with weekly scalp DPC. Phlebotomy was performed prior to application of every patch test. RNA extraction used unfractionated whole blood as the source of total RNA. This clonotype was found a few times. What it binds is not known. Per germline, CDR1 SGHRS and CDR2 YFSETQ. The CDR3 consists of 11 residues. V lost 0 bases and J 8 bases, leaving 3 bases between the germline ends.

The TCR comes from a woman in her sixties or seventies with alopecia areata. Some clones in this sample may be carry-over from other donors' samples. The rearrangement links TRBV5-1 to TRBJ2-1; D is unresolved. Material: whole blood, obtained in connection with sensitization to the hapten diphenylcyclopropenone (DPC). CDR3 sequence: CASSLAYEQFF. Here the CDR3 DNA reads TGCGCCAGCAGCTTGGCTTATGAGCAGTTCTTC.